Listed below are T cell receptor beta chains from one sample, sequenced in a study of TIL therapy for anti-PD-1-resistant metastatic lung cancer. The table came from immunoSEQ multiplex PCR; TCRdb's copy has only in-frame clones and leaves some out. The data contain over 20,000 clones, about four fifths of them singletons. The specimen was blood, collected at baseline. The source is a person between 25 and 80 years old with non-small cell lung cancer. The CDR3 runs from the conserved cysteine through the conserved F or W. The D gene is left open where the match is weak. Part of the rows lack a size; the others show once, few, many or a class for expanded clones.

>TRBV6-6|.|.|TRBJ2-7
CANPTGGYEQYF
TGTGCCAACCCGACAGGCGGCTACGAGCAGTACTTC
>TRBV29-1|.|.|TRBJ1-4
CSVRLLGLSEKLFF
TGCAGCGTCCGACTTCTAGGACTTTCAGAAAAACTGTTTTTT
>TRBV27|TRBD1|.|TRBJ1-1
CASTTGGSGAFF
TGTGCCAGCACTACAGGGGGATCAGGAGCTTTCTTT
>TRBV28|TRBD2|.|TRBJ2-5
CASGSGTIYQETQYF
TGTGCCAGCGGGTCCGGGACTATATACCAAGAGACCCAGTACTTC
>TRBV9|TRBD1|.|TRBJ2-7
CASSAGTGPYEQYF
TGTGCCAGCAGCGCCGGGACAGGGCCCTACGAGCAGTACTTC
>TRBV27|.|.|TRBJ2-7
CAPDRYRGYYEQYF
TGTGCCCCCGACAGATACCGTGGTTACTACGAGCAGTACTTC
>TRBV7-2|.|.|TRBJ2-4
CASSLVVGLAKNIQYF
TGTGCCAGCAGCTTAGTCGTAGGTCTAGCCAAAAACATTCAGTACTTC
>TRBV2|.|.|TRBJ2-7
CASIEASYEQYF
TGTGCCAGCATCGAGGCCTCCTACGAGCAGTACTTC
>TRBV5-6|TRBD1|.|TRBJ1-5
CASSSRTGVNQPQHF
TGTGCCAGCAGCTCACGGACAGGGGTCAATCAGCCCCAGCATTTT
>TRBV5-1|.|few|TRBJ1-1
CASSLIQRTVKGNTEAFF
TGCGCCAGCAGCTTGATCCAGAGGACAGTAAAGGGGAACACTGAAGCTTTCTTT
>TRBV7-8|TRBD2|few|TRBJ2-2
CASSSASGSTGELFF
TGTGCCAGCAGCTCGGCTAGCGGGAGCACCGGGGAGCTGTTTTTT
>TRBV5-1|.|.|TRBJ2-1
CASSLALNEQFF
TGCGCCAGCAGCTTGGCTCTGAATGAGCAGTTCTTC
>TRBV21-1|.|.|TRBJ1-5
CASSPRDRGRNSNQPQHF
TGTGCCAGCAGCCCCCGGGACAGGGGCAGGAATAGCAATCAGCCCCAGCATTTT
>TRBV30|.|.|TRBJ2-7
CAWSLTRYEQYF
TGTGCCTGGAGTCTAACACGGTACGAGCAGTACTTC
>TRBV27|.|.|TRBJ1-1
CASSLTQSVNTEAFF
TGTGCCAGCAGTCTGACACAGAGCGTGAACACTGAAGCTTTCTTT
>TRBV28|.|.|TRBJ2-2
CASSLLLANTGELFF
TGTGCCAGCAGTTTGTTGCTAGCGAACACCGGGGAGCTGTTTTTT
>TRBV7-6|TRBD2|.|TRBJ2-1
CASSSRLADSYNEQFF
TGTGCCAGCAGCTCCAGACTAGCGGACTCCTACAATGAGCAGTTCTTC
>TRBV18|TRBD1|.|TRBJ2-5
CASSMDRGQETQYF
TGTGCCAGCTCAATGGACAGGGGGCAAGAGACCCAGTACTTC
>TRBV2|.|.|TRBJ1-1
CASSEAGRNTEAFF
TGTGCCAGCAGTGAAGCGGGCCGGAACACTGAAGCTTTCTTT
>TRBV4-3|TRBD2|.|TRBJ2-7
CASSPAGGWEQYF
TGCGCCAGCAGCCCCGCCGGGGGGTGGGAGCAGTACTTC
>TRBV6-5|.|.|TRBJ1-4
CASSLTDQMGKLFF
TGTGCCAGCAGTTTGACGGACCAAATGGGAAAACTGTTTTTT
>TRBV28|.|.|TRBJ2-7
CASTTGSTTYEQYF
TGTGCCAGCACCACAGGGAGTACCACCTACGAGCAGTACTTC
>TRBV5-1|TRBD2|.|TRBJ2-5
CASSLSTSGRETQYF
TGCGCCAGCAGCTTGTCGACTAGCGGGAGGGAGACCCAGTACTTC
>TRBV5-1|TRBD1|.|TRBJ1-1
CASSLEQGGITEAFF
TGCGCCAGCAGCTTGGAACAGGGGGGGATAACTGAAGCTTTCTTT
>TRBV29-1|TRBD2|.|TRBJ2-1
CSKKRDHGYEQFF
TGCAGCAAAAAGCGGGACCACGGATATGAGCAGTTCTTC
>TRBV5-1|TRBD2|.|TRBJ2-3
CASSLGSSGARSDTQYF
TGCGCCAGCAGCTTGGGGTCTAGCGGAGCCCGGTCTGATACGCAGTATTTT
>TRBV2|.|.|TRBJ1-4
CASSDLSSSNEKLFF
TGTGCCAGCAGTGACTTAAGTTCATCTAATGAAAAACTGTTTTTT
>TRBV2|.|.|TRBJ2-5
CASSEVGSQETQYF
TGTGCCAGCAGTGAAGTGGGCAGCCAAGAGACCCAGTACTTC
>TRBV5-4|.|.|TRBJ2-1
CASSPRGSGAYNEQFF
TGTGCCAGCAGCCCCCGGGGTAGCGGAGCTTACAATGAGCAGTTCTTC
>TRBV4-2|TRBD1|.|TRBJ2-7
CASSQQGESYEQYF
TGTGCCAGCAGCCAACAGGGGGAATCCTACGAGCAGTACTTC
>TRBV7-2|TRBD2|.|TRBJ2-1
CASSELAGGPTNYNEQFF
TGTGCCAGCAGCGAACTAGCGGGGGGCCCAACGAACTACAATGAGCAGTTCTTC
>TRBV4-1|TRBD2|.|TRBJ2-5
CASRGTGTRGETQYF
TGCGCCAGCAGGGGGACCGGGACTAGAGGGGAGACCCAGTACTTC
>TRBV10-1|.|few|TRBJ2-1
CASSPGLEPNEQFF
TGCGCCAGCAGCCCGGGGCTAGAGCCGAATGAGCAGTTCTTC
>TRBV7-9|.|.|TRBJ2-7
CASTPGGEQYF
TGTGCCAGCACCCCTGGTGGCGAGCAGTACTTC
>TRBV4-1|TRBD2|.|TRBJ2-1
CASSQVGRGGQNEQFF
TGCGCCAGCAGCCAAGTAGGTCGGGGGGGCCAGAATGAGCAGTTCTTC
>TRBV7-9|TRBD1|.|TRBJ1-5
CATSWTGDFDQPQHF
TGTGCCACTTCGTGGACAGGGGATTTCGATCAGCCCCAGCATTTT
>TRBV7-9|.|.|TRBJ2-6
CASIEPGRWGANVLTF
TGTGCCAGCATTGAACCCGGCCGTTGGGGGGCCAACGTCCTGACTTTC
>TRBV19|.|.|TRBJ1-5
CASRKGAWGSNQPQHF
TGTGCCAGTAGGAAGGGCGCATGGGGTAGCAATCAGCCCCAGCATTTT
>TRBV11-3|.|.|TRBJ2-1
CASSLGDSNYNEQFF
TGTGCCAGCAGCTTAGGAGACAGTAACTACAATGAGCAGTTCTTC
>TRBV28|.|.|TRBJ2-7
CASSGLLVISEQYF
TGTGCCAGCAGTGGCTTACTAGTCATCTCCGAGCAGTACTTC
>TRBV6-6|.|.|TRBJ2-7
CASRDKAGSPYEQYF
TGTGCCAGCAGGGATAAAGCGGGTTCTCCCTACGAGCAGTACTTC
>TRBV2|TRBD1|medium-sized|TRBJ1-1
CASSSDRGSTEAFF
TGTGCCAGCAGTTCAGACAGGGGAAGCACTGAAGCTTTCTTT
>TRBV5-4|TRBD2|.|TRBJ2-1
CAFPNGLAGPRGNEQFF
TGTGCCTTCCCTAACGGACTAGCGGGACCAAGGGGGAATGAGCAGTTCTTC
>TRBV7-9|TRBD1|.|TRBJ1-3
CASSLIAPGGDRYTIYF
TGTGCCAGCAGCTTGATAGCCCCAGGGGGCGATCGATACACCATATATTTT
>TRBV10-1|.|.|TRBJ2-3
CASSELPERDTQYF
TGCGCCAGCAGTGAACTACCCGAGCGGGATACGCAGTATTTT
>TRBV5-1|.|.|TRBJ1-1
CASSLRSENTEAFF
TGCGCCAGCAGCTTGCGGTCGGAGAACACTGAAGCTTTCTTT
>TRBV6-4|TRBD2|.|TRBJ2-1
CASSVAGGRNEQFF
TGTGCCAGCAGTGTAGCGGGGGGGCGAAATGAGCAGTTCTTC
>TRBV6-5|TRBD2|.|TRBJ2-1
CASSPVAGEVVEQFF
TGTGCCAGCAGCCCCGTAGCGGGAGAAGTGGTTGAGCAGTTCTTC